This T cell receptor beta chain was sequenced for a study of radiation and T cells in renal cell carcinoma. TCRdb's copy holds only in-frame clones and misses some; the assay was immunoSEQ multiplex PCR. The table has roughly 58,000 clones, over 60% seen once. Germline values: CDR1 MNHEY, CDR2 SVGAGI. The CDR3 totals 15 residues. The J segment lost 4 bases and the V segment lost 6 bases, leaving 6 bases of the junction unmatched. Time point meaning: blood 4 weeks post-SBRT, at nephrectomy. Treatment noted: 15 Gy SBRT to primary tumor, nephrectomy 4 weeks later. The source material was blood, sampled from a patient whose treatment included radiotherapy and nephrectomy. This TCR was sampled from a man in his 60s with renal cell carcinoma. The chain links TRBV6-5 to TRBJ2-4; 10 positions match TRBD1. CDR3 residues: CASSGWDRGKNIQYF. The CDR3 DNA reads as TGTGCCAGCAGCGGATGGGACAGGGGAAAAAACATTCAGTACTTC.